The following is a T cell receptor beta chain sequence with its context. Its antigen target is currently unknown. No much larger clonotype is one base removed from it; base qualities were not supplied. The source of the sample is a study of CD8 T cells in ankylosing spondylitis (TCRdb year 2017). Background on the whole study: The study set out to find disease-linked TCR variants by profiling T cell receptor beta repertoires in ankylosing spondylitis patients and healthy donors. Samples of peripheral blood were taken, and for ankylosing spondylitis patients, synovial fluid was collected as well. In total, the full study cohort was made up of some 110 healthy donors and about two dozen ankylosing spondylitis patients.

There are 15 amino acids in the CDR3, from cysteine to phenylalanine inclusive. The CDR3 DNA has 45 bases and is translated from base 1. Via the germline V gene, CDR1 is MGHRA and CDR2 YSYEKL. The germline V end is reduced by 4 bases and the J end by 5 bases; junction bases left unmatched: 5. The sequencer was an Illumina HiSeq 2500. Quantitative 5'-RACE with molecular barcodes was used to prepare TCR beta libraries. As for how the authors treated the data: To identify disease-linked TCR variants, a new computational method was used, one built on a probabilistic model of VDJ rearrangement. TCRdb applied fastp at Q25 and MiXCR to the public reads, then kept only in-frame beta chains. All rows with the same CDR3 protein become a single entry with the most common DNA and genes. The V and J calls and clone size are TCRdb's, not the authors'. The sample data list 150,000 to 200,000 distinct CDR3 sequences, and approximately 20% of these were observed just once. The ten most abundant clones make up about 7.6% of the sample.

Findings and caveats that apply to the study as a whole: The disease-linked clones had a CD8+ phenotype and were found at relatively low frequencies in peripheral blood. Blood from ankylosing spondylitis patients appeared to be characterized by a TCR beta motif made up of seven or eight highly homologous amino acid variants. Some of the motif variants had been reported before in the synovial fluid and blood of reactive arthritis patients, a finding that suggests common disease-initiation mechanisms. The disease-linked clones were reported as significantly enriched in matched synovial fluid samples from ankylosing spondylitis patients.

The source of this sequence is a male donor with ankylosing spondylitis or in good health (not recorded which). The source material was blood, either unsorted or a sorted T cell fraction (not recorded which). The chain is encoded by TRBV4-1 joined to TRBJ2-1, with TRBD1 matching 10 junction bases. Here is the DNA: TGCGCCAGCAGCCTTGGGACAGGGGTTGACAATGAGCAGTTCTTC. It codes for CASSLGTGVDNEQFF.